The T cell receptor beta chain under discussion was sequenced for a study of blood T cell repertoires in COVID-19. On the study more broadly: The cDNA or gDNA used as material had been derived from T cells, B-cell-depleted T cells, or PBMCs.

Study processing details: Reference gene primer amplification in the assay estimated nucleated cell counts. The data were produced by immunoSEQ multiplex PCR, yet TCRdb's version contains in-frame clones alone and is incomplete. That table furnishes V, J and clone size, whereas the DNA furnished D and trimming. In the table there are over 20,000 clones, 65% to 90% of which are singletons. This clone was counted a single time. Germline V gene data show CDR1 as SGHVS and CDR2 as FNYEAQ. Trimming took off 4 bases at V and 4 bases at J, with 8 bases between the two ends. The CDR3 runs to 13 residues. The material sequenced was peripheral blood. The receptor's source is a man between 65 and 80 years old with acute or convalescent COVID-19. The V gene is TRBV7-6, the J gene TRBJ1-5; D gene ambiguous. Written as DNA, the CDR3 is TGTGCCAGCAGCTCAGCTACAAATCAGCCCCAGCATTTT. Protein product: CASSSATNQPQHF. Using reference TRBV7-6 and TRBJ1-5 for the parts outside the CDR3, the full variable domain is GAGVSQSPRYKVTKRGQDVALRCDPISGHVSLYWYRQALGQGPEFLTYFNYEAQQDKSGLPNDRFSAERPEGSISTLTIQRTEQRDSAMYRCASSSATNQPQHFGDGTRLSIL.